Listed below are T cell receptor beta chains from one sample, sequenced in a study of cytomegalovirus exposure and HLA in healthy donors. The table came from immunoSEQ multiplex PCR; TCRdb's copy has only in-frame clones and leaves some out. The sample has some 99,000 clones; 74% are singletons. The sequenced sample consisted of PBMCs. These receptors came from a male donor in good health and CMV-seronegative. Both conserved end residues are part of each CDR3. The order of the fields is J gene, D gene, V gene, clone size, CDR3 protein, CDR3 DNA. The D gene is left open where the match is weak. Clone size is not always given. Where it is, it says once, few, many or a class for expanded clones.

J: TRBJ2-7
D: -
V: TRBV27
size: few
CDR3: CASSFGATYEQYF
DNA: TGTGCCAGCAGTTTTGGTGCTACCTACGAGCAGTACTTC

J: TRBJ1-2
D: -
V: TRBV4-3
size: -
CDR3: CASSQDLTVPLNYGYTF
DNA: TGCGCCAGCAGCCAAGATTTGACAGTTCCCTTAAACTATGGCTACACCTTC

J: TRBJ2-1
D: TRBD1
V: TRBV4-1
size: -
CDR3: CASSQAGGYEQFF
DNA: TGCGCCAGCAGCCAAGCAGGGGGCTATGAGCAGTTCTTC

J: TRBJ1-2
D: TRBD1
V: TRBV25-1
size: -
CDR3: CASSDSGTGGYGYTF
DNA: TGTGCCAGCAGTGATTCCGGGACAGGTGGATATGGCTACACCTTC

J: TRBJ2-7
D: TRBD1
V: TRBV6-5
size: few
CDR3: CASTIGQGAYEQYF
DNA: TGTGCCAGCACAATAGGACAGGGGGCGTACGAGCAGTACTTC

J: TRBJ2-7
D: TRBD1
V: TRBV27
size: few
CDR3: CASSVRDRAYEQYF
DNA: TGTGCCAGCAGTGTCCGGGACAGGGCCTACGAGCAGTACTTC

J: TRBJ2-7
D: -
V: TRBV7-9
size: few
CDR3: CASSLAKQVQYF
DNA: TGTGCCAGCAGCTTAGCAAAGCAGGTGCAGTACTTC

J: TRBJ2-5
D: -
V: TRBV19
size: -
CDR3: CASSIGAREETQYF
DNA: TGTGCCAGTAGTATAGGTGCTAGAGAAGAGACCCAGTACTTC

J: TRBJ1-2
D: TRBD1
V: TRBV29-1
size: -
CDR3: CSVGTGGLNYGYTF
DNA: TGCAGCGTAGGGACAGGGGGCTTAAACTATGGCTACACCTTC

J: TRBJ1-1
D: -
V: TRBV10-3
size: -
CDR3: CAISDTVNTEAFF
DNA: TGTGCCATCAGTGACACGGTGAACACTGAAGCTTTCTTT

J: TRBJ1-1
D: TRBD1
V: TRBV29-1
size: -
CDR3: CSVPGTGGTEAFF
DNA: TGCAGCGTTCCCGGGACAGGGGGCACTGAAGCTTTCTTT

J: TRBJ2-5
D: TRBD2
V: TRBV10-2
size: -
CDR3: CASSDPSGSTTMQETQYF
DNA: TGCGCCAGCAGTGACCCTAGCGGGAGCACCACGATGCAAGAGACCCAGTACTTC

J: TRBJ2-7
D: -
V: TRBV6-1
size: -
CDR3: CASSVSASRNFYEQYF
DNA: TGTGCCAGCAGTGTATCGGCTAGCCGGAATTTCTACGAGCAGTACTTC

J: TRBJ2-5
D: TRBD1
V: TRBV19
size: -
CDR3: CASSSDRGETQYF
DNA: TGTGCCAGTAGTTCGGACAGGGGAGAGACCCAGTACTTC

J: TRBJ2-7
D: TRBD1
V: TRBV7-2
size: -
CDR3: CASSPRTGDHYEQYF
DNA: TGTGCCAGCAGCCCCCGGACAGGGGATCACTACGAGCAGTACTTC

J: TRBJ2-7
D: -
V: TRBV5-1
size: -
CDR3: CASSLISQGQRKDEQYF
DNA: TGCGCCAGCAGCTTGATAAGTCAGGGACAAAGGAAGGACGAGCAGTACTTC

J: TRBJ2-7
D: -
V: TRBV2
size: -
CDR3: CARGSGSGADEQYF
DNA: TGTGCCAGGGGTTCCGGGAGCGGCGCAGACGAGCAGTACTTC

J: TRBJ2-6
D: TRBD1
V: TRBV5-6
size: -
CDR3: CASSMDRGIWANVLTF
DNA: TGTGCCAGCAGCATGGACAGGGGAATCTGGGCCAACGTCCTGACTTTC

J: TRBJ2-7
D: TRBD1
V: TRBV2
size: once
CDR3: CASITGGQGAYEQYF
DNA: TGTGCCAGCATTACGGGGGGACAGGGGGCCTACGAGCAGTACTTC

J: TRBJ1-2
D: TRBD1
V: TRBV5-4
size: -
CDR3: CASSPRQGAPYGYTF
DNA: TGTGCCAGCAGCCCCCGACAGGGGGCCCCTTATGGCTACACCTTC

J: TRBJ1-5
D: -
V: TRBV5-8
size: -
CDR3: CASSLEVGGEQPQHF
DNA: TGTGCCAGCAGCTTGGAAGTGGGGGGGGAACAGCCCCAGCATTTT

J: TRBJ1-1
D: -
V: TRBV6-5
size: few
CDR3: CASSYQGRAFF
DNA: TGTGCCAGCAGTTATCAGGGGAGAGCTTTCTTT

J: TRBJ1-4
D: -
V: TRBV27
size: once
CDR3: CASRLQGNQEKLFF
DNA: TGTGCCAGCAGACTCCAGGGGAACCAAGAAAAACTGTTTTTT

J: TRBJ1-2
D: -
V: TRBV2
size: -
CDR3: CASSDYTGNYGYTF
DNA: TGTGCCAGCAGTGATTATACAGGCAACTATGGCTACACCTTC

J: TRBJ2-5
D: -
V: TRBV7-8
size: -
CDR3: CASSLVASQETQYF
DNA: TGTGCCAGCAGCTTAGTGGCCAGCCAAGAGACCCAGTACTTC

J: TRBJ2-1
D: TRBD2
V: TRBV4-2
size: -
CDR3: CASSQANHGRAGNEQFF
DNA: TGTGCCAGCAGCCAAGCCAACCACGGGAGGGCGGGGAATGAGCAGTTCTTC

J: TRBJ2-1
D: TRBD1
V: TRBV7-2
size: -
CDR3: CASSPTGPEAYNEQFF
DNA: TGTGCCAGCAGCCCGACAGGGCCGGAAGCCTACAATGAGCAGTTCTTC

J: TRBJ1-2
D: -
V: TRBV25-1
size: -
CDR3: CASTPGGPNYGYTF
DNA: TGTGCCAGCACCCCAGGTGGGCCTAACTATGGCTACACCTTC

J: TRBJ1-1
D: -
V: TRBV9
size: -
CDR3: CASSVTSAGTEAFF
DNA: TGTGCCAGCAGCGTAACTTCGGCGGGCACTGAAGCTTTCTTT

J: TRBJ1-2
D: TRBD1
V: TRBV5-1
size: -
CDR3: CASSLATGGSYGYTF
DNA: TGCGCCAGCAGCTTGGCCACAGGGGGTAGCTATGGCTACACCTTC

J: TRBJ2-5
D: TRBD2
V: TRBV27
size: -
CDR3: CASSLGIAGYETQYF
DNA: TGTGCCAGCAGTTTAGGGATAGCGGGATACGAGACCCAGTACTTC

J: TRBJ1-2
D: -
V: TRBV7-2
size: -
CDR3: CARGPPEGYTF
DNA: TGTGCAAGAGGGCCTCCTGAGGGCTACACCTTC